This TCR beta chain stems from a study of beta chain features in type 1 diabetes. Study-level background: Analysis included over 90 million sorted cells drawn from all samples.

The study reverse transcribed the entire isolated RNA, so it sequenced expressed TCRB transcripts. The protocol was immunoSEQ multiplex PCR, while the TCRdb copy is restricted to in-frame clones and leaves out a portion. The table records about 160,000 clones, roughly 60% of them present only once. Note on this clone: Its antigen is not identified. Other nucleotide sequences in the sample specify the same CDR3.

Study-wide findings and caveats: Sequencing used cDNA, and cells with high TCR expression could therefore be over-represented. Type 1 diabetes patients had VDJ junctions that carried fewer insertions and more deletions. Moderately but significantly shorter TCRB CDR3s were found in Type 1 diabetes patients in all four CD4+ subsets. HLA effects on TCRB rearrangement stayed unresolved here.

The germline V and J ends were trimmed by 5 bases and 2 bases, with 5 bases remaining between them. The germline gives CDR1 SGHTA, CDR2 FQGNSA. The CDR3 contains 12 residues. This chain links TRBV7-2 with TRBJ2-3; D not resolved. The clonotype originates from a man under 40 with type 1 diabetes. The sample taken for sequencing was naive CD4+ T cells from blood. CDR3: CASSLDTDTQYF. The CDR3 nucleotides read TGTGCCAGCAGCCTTGACACAGATACGCAGTATTTT.